The next 22 T cell receptor beta chains were all read from a single sample in a study of cytomegalovirus exposure and HLA in healthy donors. The PCR ran on 60 Vbeta and 13 Jbeta primers. The data were produced by immunoSEQ multiplex PCR, yet TCRdb's version contains in-frame clones alone and is incomplete. Counted here are more than 150,000 clones, around 73% occurring once; the ten biggest clones make up approximately 1.5%. Source material: PBMCs. The receptors come from a male donor in good health and CMV-seronegative.

This rearrangement joins TRBV11-2 to TRBJ2-5, with D unresolved. This CDR3 spans 13 amino acids. V lost 0 bases and J 1 base, leaving 3 bases between the germline ends. The germline V gene has CDR1 SGHAT and CDR2 FQNNGV. CDR3 sequence reads: CASSLELQETQYF. For the CDR3, the DNA is TGTGCCAGCAGCTTAGAACTCCAAGAGACCCAGTACTTC. Drawing the rest from reference TRBV11-2 and TRBJ2-5, the complete variable domain is EAGVAQSPRYKIIEKRQSVAFWCNPISGHATLYWYQQILGQGPKLLIQFQNNGVVDDSQLPKDRFSAERLKGVDSTLKIQPAKLEDSAVYLCASSLELQETQYFGPGTRLLVL.

This chain links TRBV7-2 with TRBJ2-2; 11 bases are a match to TRBD2. The CDR3 is 19 amino acids. Germline CDR1 and CDR2: SGHTA and FQGNSA. The V segment lost 2 bases and the J segment 2 bases; nucleotides outside the gene matches: 10. The chain's CDR3 is CASSLRASGGPGNTGELFF. CDR3 coding DNA: TGTGCCAGCAGCTTAAGGGCTAGCGGGGGGCCGGGAAACACCGGGGAGCTGTTTTTT.

This clone was detected only a few times. This chain uses TRBV30 with TRBJ1-2; 10 bases are a match to TRBD1. In germline, CDR1 is GTSNPN, CDR2 SVGIG (reference sequence). The CDR3 covers 14 residues. V shed 7 bases and J 6 bases; nucleotides not matched to a gene: 11. CDR3 sequence: CALNKDRGMDGYTF. CDR3 bases: TGTGCCTTGAACAAGGACAGGGGGATGGATGGCTACACCTTC.

The chain has TRBV4-2 and TRBJ2-5; perhaps TRBD2 as D (7 bases). The CDR3 sequence is 15 residues long. Germline CDR1 is LGHNA and CDR2 is YNFKEQ. V was shortened by 4 bases and J by 1 base, with 13 bases between the two germline ends. CDR3 coding DNA: TGTGCCAGCAGCCCCGAGGGGGGGGGCCAAGAGACCCAGTACTTC. It codes for CASSPEGGGQETQYF.

The gene calls are TRBV19 and TRBJ2-5; tentatively, D is TRBD2 (5 bases). The CDR3 extends over 14 amino acids. Trimming shortened V by 6 bases and J by 2 bases, and 13 bases separated the two germline ends. Germline V gene sequence: CDR1 LNHDA, CDR2 SQIVND (reference sequence). The CDR3 is CASRIRGSQETQYF. The CDR3 bases are TGTGCCAGTAGGATTCGAGGGTCACAAGAGACCCAGTACTTC.

The chain uses TRBV2 and TRBJ2-7; 8 bases match TRBD1. V dropped 6 bases and J dropped 5; count of bases not matched to a gene: 9. CDR1 is SNHLY and CDR2 is FYNNEI in the germline V gene. CDR3 size: 14 residues. This chain's CDR3 is CASSQDRVSHEQYF. The CDR3 nucleotides read TGTGCCAGCAGCCAGGACAGGGTTAGCCACGAGCAGTACTTC.

The J gene is TRBJ1-1, the V gene TRBV4-2; D is ambiguous. Deletions cut 3 bases from V and 0 bases from J, with 11 bases between. Germline loops: CDR1 LGHNA, CDR2 YNFKEQ. CDR3 length: 15 amino acids. As DNA, the CDR3 is TGTGCCAGCAGCCAGGAGGAGCTCATGAACACTGAAGCTTTCTTT. Protein product: CASSQEELMNTEAFF.

The chain links TRBV23-1 to TRBJ2-4, with 7 positions matching TRBD2. TRBV23-1 is an ORF; its function is uncertain. The CDR3 has 21 amino acids. The ends lost 2 bases at V and 0 bases at J; junction bases unmatched: 19. The CDR3 here is CASSQPSGEAGSGLAKNIQYF. In DNA, the CDR3 is TGCGCCAGCAGTCAACCCTCGGGAGAAGCGGGATCGGGGCTAGCCAAAAACATTCAGTACTTC.

The rearrangement joins TRBV5-6 to TRBJ1-1; 8 bases are shared with TRBD1. This CDR3 is 15 amino acids long. CDR1 is SGHDT, CDR2 YYEEEE, per germline. V was clipped by 0 bases and J by 1 base; unmatched bases: 2. CDR3 sequence reads: CASSLDRGSNTEAFF. For the CDR3, the DNA is TGTGCCAGCAGCTTGGACAGGGGGTCGAACACTGAAGCTTTCTTT.

The rearrangement joins TRBV6-5 to TRBJ2-2; TRBD2 matches 7 bases. The length of the CDR3 is 15 residues. CDR1 is MNHEY, CDR2 SVGAGI, per germline. J lost 5 bases, V lost 6 bases, and 9 bases had no gene match. CDR3 DNA sequence: TGTGCCAGCAGCTCACTAGCGTTCCGAACCGGGGAGCTGTTTTTT. Translated, it gives CASSSLAFRTGELFF.

V usage is TRBV6-6 and J usage is TRBJ2-2; weak D call: TRBD1 (5 bases). This CDR3 has 15 residues. Per germline, CDR1 MNHNY and CDR2 SVGAGI (reference sequence). Trimming cost V 2 bases and J 2 bases, with 9 bases left between them. CDR3 region: CASSYPRGNTGELFF. The CDR3 coding sequence is TGTGCCAGCAGTTACCCTAGGGGCAACACCGGGGAGCTGTTTTTT.

The chain joins TRBV5-4 to TRBJ1-3; possible D gene TRBD1, 5 bases. CDR1 is SGHNT, CDR2 YYREEE, per germline (reference sequence). The CDR3 spans 15 residues. V lost 0 bases and J 3 bases, leaving 10 bases between the germline ends. The CDR3: CASSLEGRGGNTIYF. CDR3 sequence (DNA): TGTGCCAGCAGCTTGGAAGGAAGGGGTGGAAACACCATATATTTT.

The chain joins TRBV6-1 to TRBJ2-7, with 7 bases fitting TRBD1. The germline CDR1 and CDR2 sequences are MNHNS and SASEGT. The junction had 7 bases not matched to a gene; V was cut back by 6 bases and J by 5 bases. The CDR3 loop spans 13 amino acids. The CDR3 spells CASRSTGYHEQYF. The CDR3 DNA reads TGTGCCAGCAGGTCGACAGGGTACCACGAGCAGTACTTC.

The CDR3: CASSEAADSYEQYF. The CDR3 region has the DNA TGCGCCAGCAGCGAAGCCGCGGATTCCTACGAGCAGTACTTC. The chain joins TRBV10-2 to TRBJ2-7, with D hard to call. The CDR3 is 14 residues long. The V gene lost 6 bases and the J gene lost 1 base, with 13 bases spanning the gap. The germline V gene has CDR1 WSHSY and CDR2 SAAADI.

This chain uses TRBV7-3 with TRBJ2-1; a possible D gene is TRBD1 (6 bases). V lost 5 bases to trimming and J lost 7 bases, with 12 bases between them. Germline values: CDR1 SGHTA, CDR2 FQGTGA. The CDR3 loop spans 13 amino acids. The CDR3 here is CASSLRQENEQFF. The CDR3 DNA follows: TGTGCCAGCAGCCTCAGACAGGAGAATGAGCAGTTCTTC.

This chain links TRBV21-1 with TRBJ2-5; the listed D gene, TRBD2, was not tested against the DNA. TRBV21-1 is marked as a pseudogene. CDR3 length: 15 amino acids. Written as DNA, the CDR3 is TGTGCCAGCAGCAATTGCGGGAGAGGGGGAGAGACCCAGTACTTC. Its protein is CASSNCGRGGETQYF.

There are a few counts of this clone. This sequence joins TRBV5-4 and TRBJ2-3; TRBD2 aligns across 10 bases. Trimming cost V 3 bases and J 6 bases; bases outside gene matches: 7. In germline, CDR1 is SGHNT, CDR2 YYREEE (reference sequence). The CDR3 consists of 15 residues. Here the CDR3 reads CASSWTSGIGDTQYF. CDR3 nucleotide sequence: TGTGCCAGCAGCTGGACTAGCGGAATCGGGGATACGCAGTATTTT.

This clone has more than one count but fewer than ten. V and J are TRBV27 and TRBJ1-2; a possible D gene is TRBD1 (5 bases). V shed 7 bases and J shed 0 bases, with 6 bases lying between them. The CDR3 is 12 amino acids. Germline V gene sequence: CDR1 MNHEY, CDR2 SMNVEV (reference sequence). The CDR3, as DNA: TGTGCCAGCATGGGGCCTAACTATGGCTACACCTTC. Protein: CASMGPNYGYTF.

As concerns this clone: A read error may account for a junction end that differs from germline. CDR3 nucleotide sequence: TGTGCCAGCAGCTTAGCCAGGGGGCGGGATGAGCGGTTCTTC. Encoded protein: CASSLARGRDERFF. The gene calls are TRBV7-2 and TRBJ2-1; TRBD1 agrees at 8 bases. The CDR3 totals 14 residues. The germline V gene has CDR1 SGHTA and CDR2 FQGNSA.

This clone was seen only a few times. The chain uses TRBV11-2 and TRBJ2-1; 8 bases map to TRBD2. After removal of 3 bases from V and 9 bases from J, the junction contained 7 bases not matched to a gene. This CDR3 has 14 residues. Germline V gene data show CDR1 as SGHAT and CDR2 as FQNNGV. CDR3 nucleotides: TGTGCCAGCAGCTTGACAAATCTAGCGGGTGAGCAGTTCTTC. It is translated as CASSLTNLAGEQFF.

V usage is TRBV2 and J usage is TRBJ2-7; 9 positions match TRBD2. Germline V gene sequence: CDR1 SNHLY, CDR2 FYNNEI. This CDR3 has 14 amino acids. V lost 6 bases to trimming and J lost 4 bases; unmatched junction nucleotides: 7. The CDR3 region has the DNA TGTGCCAGCAGCAGACTAGCGGTCAAATACGAGCAGTACTTC. It yields the protein CASSRLAVKYEQYF.

The chain links TRBV6-5 to TRBJ1-5, with D uncertain. CDR3 length: 13 residues. Looked up from germline, CDR1 is MNHEY and CDR2 is SVGAGI. Trimming removed 5 bases at V and 5 bases at J, with 10 bases between. In DNA, the CDR3 is TGTGCCAGCAGTCAAAATCGAGATCAGCCCCAGCATTTT. This codes for CASSQNRDQPQHF.